Listed here is a single T cell receptor beta chain. Its antigen is still unknown. This CDR3 spans 18 amino acids. Trimming stripped 0 bases from V and 5 bases from J, with 19 bases between. The V gene's germline CDR1 is LGHNA and CDR2 YNFKEQ. TCRdb re-derived calls from the RT-PCR reads in MiXCR, one entry per CDR3 protein. The table has 750,000 to 850,000 distinct CDR3 sequences, roughly 20% seen once. The data are from a study of response to subunit inactivated influenza vaccine. General study points: Authors proposed each seasonal influenza vaccination draws in few new T cells.

The sequence was obtained from a man in his fifties who received an inactivated influenza vaccine. The sequencing used PBMCs from blood, collected 5 days after vaccination. The chain uses TRBV4-2 and TRBJ2-2; TRBD1 or TRBD2 may be the D gene (5 bases each). The CDR3: CASSQDVVGGVRTGELFF. For the CDR3, the DNA is TGTGCCAGCAGCCAAGATGTGGTTGGGGGAGTAAGGACCGGGGAGCTGTTTTTT.